One and the same sample provided the 21 T cell receptor beta chains below, sequenced in a study of T cells in Graves' hyperthyroidism and ophthalmopathy. Researchers took RNA transcripts and amplified the TCR beta CDR3 regions from them. TCR CDR3 underwent first-round RT-PCR with the HTBI primer set. Each CDR3 protein gets one entry after TCRdb re-called the multiplex PCR reads with MiXCR. This table holds 150,000 or so distinct CDR3 sequences, roughly a fifth found once. Sequenced sample: blood. These receptors were taken from a woman between 50 and 59 years old with Graves' hyperthyroidism that later progressed to Graves' ophthalmopathy.

This clonotype has only a few counts. The rearrangement links TRBV5-1 to TRBJ1-1; the D is unclear. The CDR3 length is 12 residues. With 4 bases removed from V and 6 bases from J, the gap between germline ends came to 10 bases. The V gene's germline CDR1 is SGHRS and CDR2 YFSETQ. DNA for the CDR3: TGCGCCAGCAGCCTGAACAGTGCTGAAGCTTTCTTT. Translated: CASSLNSAEAFF.

This clonotype was picked up many times. CDR3 region: CSARDTQASDSPLHF. CDR3 in DNA: TGCAGTGCTAGAGATACCCAGGCCTCGGATTCACCCCTCCACTTT. The chain has TRBV20-1 and TRBJ1-6; unclear D gene. The V gene lost 0 bases and the J gene lost 8 bases, with 14 bases spanning the gap. The germline gives CDR1 DFQATT, CDR2 SNEGSKA (reference sequence). The length of the CDR3 is 15 residues.

The chain carries TRBV3-1 and TRBJ1-6, with 7 positions matching TRBD1. J was trimmed by 6 bases and V by 4 bases; bases with no gene match: 6. Germline V gives CDR1 LGHDT, CDR2 YNNKEL (reference sequence). The CDR3 covers 15 residues. The DNA of the CDR3 is TGTGCCAGCAGCCCCCAGGGGGTCTCTAATTCACCCCTCCACTTT. Residues: CASSPQGVSNSPLHF.

This clonotype was seen at least ten times. The gene calls are TRBV7-2 and TRBJ1-2; D uncertain. This CDR3 region has 15 residues. Per the germline V gene, CDR1 is SGHTA and CDR2 is FQGNSA. Trimming removed 5 bases from V and 2 bases from J, with 15 bases in between. The CDR3 bases are TGTGCCAGCAGCCCGGAGGGTACTGCGAACTATGGCTACACCTTC. Its translation is CASSPEGTANYGYTF.

There are many counts of this clonotype. The V gene is TRBV28, the J gene TRBJ1-5; D might be TRBD1 (5 bases). V was shortened by 3 bases and J by 7 bases, with 10 bases between the two germline ends. Germline V CDR1 and CDR2: MDHEN, SYDVKM. The CDR3 extends over 13 amino acids. The CDR3 nucleotides read TGTGCCAGCAGTTTTGCGGGGGGGCAGCCCCAGCATTTT. Translating it yields CASSFAGGQPQHF.

This clonotype was seen repeatedly, ten times or more. The rearrangement links TRBV28 to TRBJ1-4; TRBD1 agrees at 8 bases. Trimming removed 5 bases from V and 8 bases from J; junction bases left unmatched: 13. Germline-derived CDR1 and CDR2 are MDHEN and SYDVKM. The CDR3 loop spans 16 amino acids. For the CDR3, the DNA is TGTGCCAGCAGTACGGGACAGGACGTCAACTACGAAAAACTGTTTTTT. It is translated as CASSTGQDVNYEKLFF.

This clonotype was recorded at least ten times. The DNA for the CDR3 is TGTGCCAGCAGCACGGGACAGTCGGGTCAGCCCCAGCATTTT. This sequence encodes CASSTGQSGQPQHF. The chain carries TRBV2 and TRBJ1-5; 7 positions agree with TRBD1. After removal of 6 bases from V and 6 bases from J, the junction contained 8 bases not matched to a gene. Germline V gene sequence: CDR1 SNHLY, CDR2 FYNNEI. CDR3 length: 14 residues.

Ten or more counts support this clonotype. V and J are TRBV11-2 and TRBJ1-6; D uncertain. CDR1 SGHAT and CDR2 FQNNGV come from the germline V gene. The CDR3 runs to 18 residues. V shed 5 bases and J shed 0 bases, with 17 bases lying between them. The CDR3 region has the DNA TGTGCCAGCAGCCGCCTAATGGAAGGGAGCTCCTATAATTCACCCCTCCACTTT. This translates into CASSRLMEGSSYNSPLHF.

There are many counts of this clonotype. This rearrangement joins TRBV3-1 to TRBJ1-1; D gene unclear. V gave up 0 bases and J gave up 0 bases, with 14 bases separating them. The CDR3 runs to 17 residues. Germline V gene sequence: CDR1 LGHDT, CDR2 YNNKEL (reference sequence). CDR3 amino acids: CASSQDRVGGLNTEAFF. The CDR3, as DNA: TGTGCCAGCAGCCAAGATCGGGTGGGAGGGTTGAACACTGAAGCTTTCTTT.

This clonotype was recorded many times. The chain employs TRBV28 and TRBJ2-5; the match to TRBD2 covers 12 bases. V shed 3 bases, J shed 5 bases, and the junction held 10 bases outside the gene matches. This CDR3 has 17 residues. Germline V lookup: CDR1 MDHEN, CDR2 SYDVKM. The CDR3 loop is CASSLKRLAGAGETQYF. The CDR3 DNA reads TGTGCCAGCAGTTTGAAGAGACTAGCGGGGGCGGGGGAGACCCAGTACTTC. Combining the CDR3 with reference TRBV28 and TRBJ2-5 gives the whole variable domain DVKVTQSSRYLVKRTGEKVFLECVQDMDHENMFWYRQDPGLGLRLIYFSYDVKMKEKGDIPEGYSVSREKKERFSLILESASTNQTSMYLCASSLKRLAGAGETQYFGPGTRLLVL.

This clonotype was detected many times. The chain has TRBV7-9 and TRBJ2-3; a possible D gene is TRBD2 (6 bases). The V end was cut by 3 bases, the J end by 0 bases, with 22 bases between. Germline CDR1 reads SEHNR; CDR2 reads FQNEAQ (reference sequence). The CDR3 contains 19 residues. For the CDR3, the DNA is TGTGCCAGCAGCTTCTTTTCCCTAGCGCCAGGGACTAGCACAGATACGCAGTATTTT. Amino acids: CASSFFSLAPGTSTDTQYF.

This clonotype was observed at least ten times. The chain joins TRBV20-1 to TRBJ2-3; the match to TRBD2 covers 9 bases. Per germline, CDR1 DFQATT and CDR2 SNEGSKA (reference sequence). V was pared by 0 bases and J by 8 bases, with 12 bases of the junction left unmatched. This CDR3 spans 16 amino acids. The DNA for the CDR3 is TGCAGTGCTAGAGATGGTAGCGGGAGTGTTTGGGGTACGCAGTATTTT. As protein: CSARDGSGSVWGTQYF.

This clonotype was counted at least ten times. J is TRBJ2-3 and V is TRBV6-1, with D uncertain. The V end lost 7 bases, the J end lost 2 bases, and 19 bases lay between the germline ends. The germline gives CDR1 MNHNS, CDR2 SASEGT. The CDR3 totals 16 residues. The CDR3 protein is CASIPSSGGITDTQYF. Here the CDR3 DNA reads TGTGCCAGCATTCCATCCTCTGGCGGCATCACAGATACGCAGTATTTT.

This clonotype was seen ten or more times. This chain uses TRBV12-3 or TRBV12-4 with TRBJ2-5; TRBD1 agrees at 7 bases. J lost 5 bases, V lost 6 bases, and 3 bases had no gene match. The CDR3 consists of 12 residues. CDR3 in DNA: TGTGCCAGCAGAAAACAGGGGGAGACCCAGTACTTC. This translates into CASRKQGETQYF.

A few counts support this clonotype. The V and J genes are TRBV9 and TRBJ1-3; 7 nucleotides align to TRBD1. CDR1 is SGDLS, CDR2 YYNGEE, per germline. The CDR3 is 14 residues long. With 3 bases clipped from V and 4 bases from J, the junction kept 4 bases outside the gene matches. CDR3 coding DNA: TGTGCCAGCAGCGGACAGGGAGTCGGAAACACCATATATTTT. Protein sequence: CASSGQGVGNTIYF.

The CDR3 coding sequence is TGTGCCAGTAGTATCCTCGGGGGCAGCTCCTACAATGAGCAGTTCTTC. Translating it yields CASSILGGSSYNEQFF. The chain recombines TRBV19 with TRBJ2-1; D could derive from TRBD1 or TRBD2 (6 bases each). The CDR3 spans 16 residues. Germline CDR1 reads LNHDA; CDR2 reads SQIVND (reference sequence). Trimming stripped 3 bases from V and 0 bases from J, with 12 bases between.

This clonotype was counted between two and nine times. V gene TRBV2 combines with J gene TRBJ1-1; 7 positions match TRBD1. The trim removed 4 bases at V and 6 bases at J, leaving 2 bases unmatched. The length of the CDR3 is 12 residues. Germline V gives CDR1 SNHLY, CDR2 FYNNEI. The CDR3 loop is CASSGTGPEAFF. As DNA, the CDR3 is TGTGCCAGCAGTGGGACAGGTCCTGAAGCTTTCTTT.

This clonotype occurred once. The V gene is TRBV20-1, the J gene TRBJ1-1; D unclear. The CDR3 spans 13 residues. Between the trimmed V and J ends, which lost 5 bases and 1 base, there was a span of 11 bases. CDR1 is DFQATT, CDR2 SNEGSKA, per germline (reference sequence). CDR3 amino acids: CSAGSQQNTEAFF. The CDR3, as DNA: TGCAGTGCTGGGTCGCAGCAGAACACTGAAGCTTTCTTT.

This clonotype showed up many times. The CDR3 is CASSALVGNRRGEQYF. CDR3 in DNA: TGTGCCAGCAGTGCCCTCGTGGGGAACCGGCGTGGCGAGCAGTACTTC. V gene TRBV6-1 combines with J gene TRBJ2-7, with D uncertain. The CDR3 spans 16 residues. Trimming removed 4 bases from V and 6 bases from J, with 22 bases in between. From germline, CDR1 is MNHNS and CDR2 SASEGT.

This clonotype was seen repeatedly, ten times or more. The V call is TRBV6-2 or TRBV6-3, the J call TRBJ2-2; TRBD1 agrees at 7 bases. Germline V CDR1 and CDR2: MNHEY, SVGEGT. CDR3 size: 15 residues. V was pared by 6 bases and J by 1 base, with 5 bases of the junction left unmatched. In DNA, the CDR3 is TGTGCCAGCAGGCGTCGGACAGGGAACACCGGGGAGCTGTTTTTT. Its protein is CASRRRTGNTGELFF.

This clonotype was counted a few times. The chain is built from TRBV7-9 and TRBJ2-1; D is possibly TRBD1 (5 bases). The CDR3 length is 13 residues. Germline assignment: CDR1 SEHNR and CDR2 FQNEAQ (reference sequence). The ends were cut back, 5 bases at V and 7 bases at J, with 12 bases in the middle. Here the CDR3 DNA reads TGTGCCAGCAGCACAGGTATTATTAATGAGCAGTTCTTC. The encoded protein is CASSTGIINEQFF.